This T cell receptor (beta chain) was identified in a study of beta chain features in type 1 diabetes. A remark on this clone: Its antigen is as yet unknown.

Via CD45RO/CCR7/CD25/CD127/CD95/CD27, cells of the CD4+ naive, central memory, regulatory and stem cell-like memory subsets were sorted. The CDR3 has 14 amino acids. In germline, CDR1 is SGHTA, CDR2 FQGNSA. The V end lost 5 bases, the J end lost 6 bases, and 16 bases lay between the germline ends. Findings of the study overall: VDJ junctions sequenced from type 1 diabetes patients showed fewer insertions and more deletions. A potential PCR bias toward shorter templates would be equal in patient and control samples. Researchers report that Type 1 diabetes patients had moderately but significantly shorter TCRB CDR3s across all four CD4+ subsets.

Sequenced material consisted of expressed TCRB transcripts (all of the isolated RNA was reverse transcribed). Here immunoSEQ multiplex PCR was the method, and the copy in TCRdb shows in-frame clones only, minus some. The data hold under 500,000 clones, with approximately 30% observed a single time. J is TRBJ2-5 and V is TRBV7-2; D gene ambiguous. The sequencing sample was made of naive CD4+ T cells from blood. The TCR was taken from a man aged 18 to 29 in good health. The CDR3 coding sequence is TGTGCCAGCAGCCGCGCCGTAGGCCTACAGACCCAGTACTTC. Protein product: CASSRAVGLQTQYF. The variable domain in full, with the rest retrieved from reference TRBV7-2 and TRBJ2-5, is GAGVSQSPSNKVTEKGKDVELRCDPISGHTALYWYRQSLGQGLEFLIYFQGNSAPDKSGLPSDRFSAERTGGSVSTLTIQRTQQEDSAVYLCASSRAVGLQTQYFGPGTRLLVL.